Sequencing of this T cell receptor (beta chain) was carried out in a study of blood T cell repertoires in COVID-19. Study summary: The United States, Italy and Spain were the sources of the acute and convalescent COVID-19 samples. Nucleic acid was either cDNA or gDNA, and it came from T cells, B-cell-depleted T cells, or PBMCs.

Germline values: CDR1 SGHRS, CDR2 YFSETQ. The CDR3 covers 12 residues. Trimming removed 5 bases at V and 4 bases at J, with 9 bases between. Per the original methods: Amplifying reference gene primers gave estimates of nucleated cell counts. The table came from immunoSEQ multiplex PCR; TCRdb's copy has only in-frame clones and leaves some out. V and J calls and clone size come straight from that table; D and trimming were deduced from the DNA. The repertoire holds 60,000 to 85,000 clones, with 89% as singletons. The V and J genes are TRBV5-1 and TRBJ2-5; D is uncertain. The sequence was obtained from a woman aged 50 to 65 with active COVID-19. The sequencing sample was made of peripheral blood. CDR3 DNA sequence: TGCGCCAGCAGGATGGGCGCAGAGACCCAGTACTTC. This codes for CASRMGAETQYF.